Listed below are T cell receptor beta chains from one sample, sequenced in a study of T cell responses to AZD1222 COVID-19 vaccine. Repertoires were generated with immunoSEQ multiplex PCR, while TCRdb's copy carries only in-frame clones and drops some. The sample yields roughly 96,000 clones, approximately 90% seen once. This material consisted of peripheral blood, taken 28 days after the second AZD1222 dose. The receptors were sampled from an adult who received the AZD1222 COVID-19 vaccine. The CDR3 runs from the conserved cysteine through the conserved F or W. Some rows have no size entry. The others give once, few or many, or a class for an expanded clone.

j_call clone_size v_call cdr3_aa
TRBJ2-1 NA TRBV5-4 CATTSRAGPIGQFF
TRBJ1-4 NA TRBV18 CASSLRTVANEKLFF
TRBJ1-3 once TRBV6-5 CASSPGMLAGHTIYF
TRBJ1-6 few TRBV5-1 CASSFLESYNSPLHF
TRBJ2-1 NA TRBV7-2 CASSFGGLGNEQFF
TRBJ2-4 NA TRBV7-3 CASSKDRKAGIQYF
TRBJ1-2 NA TRBV20-1 CSATTVYGYTF
TRBJ1-2 NA TRBV6-5 CASTSGTLLGYGYTF
TRBJ1-2 NA TRBV30 CAWSVQGSYGYTF
TRBJ1-1 NA TRBV28 CASSFPARNTEAFF
TRBJ2-7 NA TRBV4-2 CASSQETPGQGFYEQYF
TRBJ1-3 NA TRBV4-1 CASSQSPATGKTGNTIYF
TRBJ1-2 once TRBV5-6 CASSSGIPYGYTF
TRBJ1-2 NA TRBV7-6 CASSLHPGRDGYTF
TRBJ1-4 few TRBV27 CASSPKGGKLFF
TRBJ1-2 few TRBV5-4 CASSERGLYGYTF
TRBJ1-1 NA TRBV12-3/TRBV12-4 CASSARVTEAFF
TRBJ1-1 NA TRBV6-5 CASKTTEGRTEAFF
TRBJ2-5 NA TRBV18 CASSPSGPQETQYF
TRBJ1-1 NA TRBV9 CASSAGQGSTEAFF
TRBJ2-1 NA TRBV27 CASSGPSSYNEQFF
TRBJ1-2 NA TRBV25-1 CASSEWGRGGYGYTF
TRBJ1-2 NA TRBV4-1 CASSQPYGQGGINYGYTF
TRBJ1-2 NA TRBV2 CASSAGQGNYGYTF
TRBJ1-1 NA TRBV7-3 CASSIAGTHTEAFF
TRBJ1-2 NA TRBV7-9 CASSLGTFREGYTF
TRBJ2-5 NA TRBV6-1 CASSERSLAETQYF
TRBJ2-7 NA TRBV5-6 CASSKGLAGDEQYF
TRBJ2-5 NA TRBV11-2 CASSAGPTGETQYF
TRBJ1-6 NA TRBV7-3 CASSSGTESPLHF
TRBJ2-3 NA TRBV19 CASSAQGGTDTQYF
TRBJ2-4 once TRBV7-2 CASSSLGGAGRNIQYF
TRBJ2-7 NA TRBV25-1 CASSQNGYEQYF
TRBJ1-1 NA TRBV6-5 CASIQPEGNTEAFF
TRBJ1-2 once TRBV20-1 CSAMRQESYTF
TRBJ1-5 NA TRBV27 CASSSGNQPQHF
TRBJ1-2 NA TRBV29-1 CSVEVTTDHTF
TRBJ1-5 NA TRBV27 CASTRGRHSNQPQHF
TRBJ2-3 NA TRBV4-3 CASSRYRDRRFSGSTDTQYF
TRBJ1-1 NA TRBV5-1 CASSFGAVPMNTEAFF
TRBJ1-2 NA TRBV5-6 CASSLGGEYGYTF
TRBJ1-5 NA TRBV21-1 CASSKAVGTTNQPQHF